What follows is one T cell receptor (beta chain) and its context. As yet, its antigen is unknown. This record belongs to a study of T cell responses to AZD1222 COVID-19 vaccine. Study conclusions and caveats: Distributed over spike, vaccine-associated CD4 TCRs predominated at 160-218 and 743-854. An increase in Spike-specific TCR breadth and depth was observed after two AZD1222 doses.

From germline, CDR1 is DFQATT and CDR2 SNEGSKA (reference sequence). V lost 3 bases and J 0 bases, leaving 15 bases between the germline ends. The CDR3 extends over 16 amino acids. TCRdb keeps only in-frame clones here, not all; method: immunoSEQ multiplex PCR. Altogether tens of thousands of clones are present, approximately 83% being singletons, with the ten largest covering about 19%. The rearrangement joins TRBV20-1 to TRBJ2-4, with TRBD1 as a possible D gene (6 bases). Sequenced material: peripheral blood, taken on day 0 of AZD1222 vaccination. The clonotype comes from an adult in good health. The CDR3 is CSASPGQPRAKNIQYF. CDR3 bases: TGCAGTGCTAGTCCCGGACAGCCTCGAGCCAAAAACATTCAGTACTTC.